This T cell receptor (beta chain) was identified in a study of blood T cell repertoires in COVID-19 (dated by TCRdb to 2019 to 2021). For the wider study: The collaborator samples originated in the United States, Italy and Spain and spanned the acute and convalescent phases of COVID-19. The prospective study material was composed of cDNA or gDNA derived from T cells, B-cell-depleted T cells, or PBMCs. Subjects who had been exposed to COVID-19, were actively infected with it, or had recovered from it provided the deeply sampled blood TCRbeta repertoires that made up the dataset. The repertoires were released in a freely available public database meant as a resource for research on the immune response to SARS-CoV-2. The samples were drawn from the first 160 participants of the ongoing ImmuneRACE study and from 1,200 or so subjects provided by 6 global collaborators. The sample metadata nearly always contained a de-identified subject ID, COVID-19 status, age in years and sex. Where available, HLA class I and class II types were obtained from metadata supplied by the sample provider rather than from assay-based typing. Points the paper makes about the study in general: Clinical and demographic metadata were provided uncurated, with the amount varying by source and participant.

Note on this clone: What this receptor recognizes is not known. The record has no base qualities; no much larger clone is one base away.

Whole blood was collected in K2EDTA tubes by collaborating institutions according to the institutions' own protocols. For TCRbeta analysis, collaborators shipped samples as frozen whole blood, isolated PBMCs, or DNA extracted from either of those sample types. The immunoSEQ Assay, a bias-controlled multiplex PCR, was used to amplify TCRbeta CDR3 regions from genomic DNA. The original methods were these. Within the assay, amplification of reference gene primers was used to estimate how many nucleated cells each sample contained. To quantify the absolute abundance of each unique TCRbeta CDR3 rearrangement, sequence reads were collapsed and filtered. For each sample, productive Simpson clonality was calculated by taking the square root of Simpson's diversity index across productive rearrangements. TCRdb limited this immuneACCESS table to in-frame rearrangements with V and J called. A share of clones is missing; checked studies link under half to unresolved V genes, and the rest is unexplained. That table gives V, J and clone size, and the DNA gave D and trimming. The sample table holds under 250,000 clones, of which roughly four fifths were seen once. Approximately 12% of the sample is held by the ten biggest clonotypes.

V ends up 6 bases short and J 9 bases short, with an unmatched junction base count of 5. CDR1 WSHSY and CDR2 SAAADI were looked up in the germline V gene. The CDR3 holds 13 amino acids from the cysteine to the phenylalanine. The read is trimmed to its CDR3 DNA, 39 bases read in frame from base 1. Sequencing was done on a sample of peripheral blood. The TCR comes from a woman between 35 and 50 years old with acute or convalescent COVID-19. The rearranged chain carries TRBV10-2 and TRBJ1-4; 9 bases in between match TRBD1. The DNA sequence follows: TGCGCCAGCAGCCCGGGACAGGGCCAAAAACTGTTTTTT. Its translation is CASSPGQGQKLFF.